These 20 T cell receptor beta chains were all obtained from the same sample, sequenced in a study of T-cell memory formation after mild COVID-19. From the 5' RACE reads, TCRdb called clonotypes with MiXCR, one entry per CDR3 protein. This sample has 400,000 to 450,000 distinct CDR3 sequences, with approximately 18% found just once. Sequencing input: PBMCs or a T cell subset sorted from them (not recorded which). The receptors come from a man younger than 30 who had mild COVID-19 (a few samples of this study predate the infection). Cell type and time point are not known.

This chain's CDR3 is CASSRALGPDQPQHF. For the CDR3, the DNA is TGTGCCAGCAGCCGGGCCCTGGGCCCTGATCAGCCCCAGCATTTT. This chain uses TRBV12-3 or TRBV12-4 with TRBJ1-5; D gene uncertain. CDR3 size: 15 residues. V lost 6 bases and J 5 bases, leaving 17 bases between the germline ends.

This sequence joins TRBV5-6 and TRBJ2-7; a weak D match, TRBD2 (6 bases). Looked up from germline, CDR1 is SGHDT and CDR2 is YYEEEE. The CDR3 is 16 amino acids. Trimming cost V 1 base and J 5 bases, with 19 bases left between them. As DNA, the CDR3 is TGTGCCAGCAGCTTGTGGACGCGCGGGGTTACAGACGAGCAGTACGTC. It translates to CASSLWTRGVTDEQYV.

This clonotype was picked up many times. Written as DNA, the CDR3 is TGTGCCAGCAGCCGCCCCCCCCGCTGGGTAAGATCCTACAATGAGCAGTTCTTC. This codes for CASSRPPRWVRSYNEQFF. The chain recombines TRBV11-1 with TRBJ2-1; D not certain. The germline gives CDR1 SGHAT, CDR2 FQDESV (reference sequence). This CDR3 comprises 18 residues. Trimming pared 5 bases from V and 1 base from J, leaving 21 bases between.

The chain joins TRBV20-1 to TRBJ1-4; 8 nucleotides align to TRBD1. The J segment lost 5 bases and the V segment lost 6 bases, leaving 8 bases of the junction unmatched. Germline V CDR1 and CDR2: DFQATT, SNEGSKA (reference sequence). The CDR3 is 14 residues long. The DNA of the CDR3 is TGCAGTGCAAGTCAGGGGGCGACGAATGAAAAACTGTTTTTT. This encodes CSASQGATNEKLFF.

This clonotype appeared a few times. The chain joins TRBV6-5 to TRBJ1-4, with 9 bases lining up with TRBD1. The CDR3 sequence is 16 residues long. The germline gives CDR1 MNHEY, CDR2 SVGAGI. V shed 5 bases and J 8 bases; nucleotides not matched to a gene: 12. CDR3 nucleotide sequence: TGTGCCAGCAGTCGTGCGGGACAGGGTGAGCTCGAAAAACTGTTTTTT. It specifies CASSRAGQGELEKLFF.

This clonotype was observed a few times. The gene calls are TRBV6-2 or TRBV6-3 and TRBJ1-1; D call uncertain. Trimming left V 2 bases short and J 5 bases short, with 15 bases between. Per germline, CDR1 MNHEY and CDR2 SVGEGT. This CDR3 contains 15 residues. The CDR3 sequence is CASSYPTTGRTEAFF. The CDR3 DNA reads as TGTGCCAGCAGTTACCCTACTACCGGGAGGACTGAAGCTTTCTTT.

The CDR3 DNA follows: TGTGCCACCGGCAAGAGGGTGGCTTCCTACGAGCAGTACGTC. Amino acid sequence: CATGKRVASYEQYV. The J gene is TRBJ2-7, the V gene TRBV6-2 or TRBV6-3, with D possibly being TRBD2 (5 bases). Trimming left V 10 bases short and J 1 base short, with 17 bases between. The germline gives CDR1 MNHEY, CDR2 SVGEGT. This CDR3 contains 14 residues.

This clonotype was detected only a few times. This chain uses TRBV6-5 with TRBJ1-3; D gene unclear. This CDR3 contains 15 residues. V was trimmed by 4 bases and J by 1 base, leaving 11 bases between them. Looked up from germline, CDR1 is MNHEY and CDR2 is SVGAGI. The CDR3 DNA sequence: TGTGCCAGCAGTTCATTATCTGGGTCTGGAAACACCATATATTTT. Amino acid sequence: CASSSLSGSGNTIYF.

This clonotype was seen more than once but under ten times. The gene calls are TRBV25-1 and TRBJ1-1; unclear D gene. This CDR3 has 13 residues. V lost 4 bases and J lost 8, with 14 bases in between. Germline CDR1 MGHDK, CDR2 SYGVNS. CDR3 loop: CASSARGGYEAFF. The CDR3 coding sequence is TGTGCCAGCAGTGCTCGGGGTGGGTACGAAGCTTTCTTT.

This clonotype appeared many times. The chain carries TRBV4-1 and TRBJ1-6; the D gene is possibly TRBD1 (5 bases). V lost 3 bases, J lost 9 bases, and 21 bases lay in between. Germline V gene lookup returns CDR1 MGHRA and CDR2 YSYEKL. The CDR3 is 17 residues long. This CDR3 reads CASSQMGRGELGSPLHF. The CDR3 nucleotides read TGCGCCAGCAGCCAGATGGGACGGGGGGAATTGGGTTCACCCCTCCACTTT.

This clonotype was observed once. The genes are TRBV12-5 and TRBJ1-5; perhaps TRBD1 as D (6 bases). CDR3 length: 14 amino acids. V was shortened by 7 bases and J by 5 bases, with 15 bases between the two germline ends. In germline, CDR1 is LGHNT, CDR2 FRNRAP. CDR3 protein: CASVSKRGDQPQHF. In DNA, the CDR3 is TGTGCTAGTGTATCTAAGAGGGGGGATCAGCCCCAGCATTTT.

This clonotype was counted many times. J is TRBJ2-1 and V is TRBV12-3 or TRBV12-4, with D tentatively TRBD2 (6 bases). Trimming removed 6 bases from V and 8 bases from J, with 8 bases in between. CDR3 size: 11 residues. The CDR3 loop is CASSPGDEQFF. The CDR3 nucleotides read TGTGCCAGCAGCCCGGGGGATGAGCAGTTCTTC.

The J gene is TRBJ1-5, the V gene TRBV20-1, with D perhaps matching TRBD1 (5 bases). V was clipped by 5 bases and J by 8 bases, with 19 bases between them. Germline V gives CDR1 DFQATT, CDR2 SNEGSKA (reference sequence). The CDR3 totals 14 residues. The CDR3 DNA sequence: TGCAGTGCTTCCCGGGAGGGGTTAGGGGAGCCCCAGCATTTT. It is translated as CSASREGLGEPQHF.

V usage is TRBV7-9 and J usage is TRBJ2-3, with 15 bases lining up with TRBD2. Trimming took 5 bases from V and 2 from J; bases not matched to a gene: 8. CDR3 length: 18 residues. Germline CDR1 and CDR2: SEHNR and FQNEAQ (reference sequence). The CDR3 reads CASSPAGTSGGNTDTQYF. CDR3 nucleotides: TGTGCCAGCAGCCCCGCGGGGACTAGCGGGGGGAACACAGATACGCAGTATTTT.

The rearrangement links TRBV5-1 to TRBJ1-1; no definite D call. This CDR3 is built from 16 residues. V was pared by 0 bases and J by 1 base, with 13 bases between. The V gene's germline CDR1 is SGHRS and CDR2 YFSETQ. The CDR3 sequence: CASSLVGLQSNTEAFF. DNA of the CDR3: TGCGCCAGCAGCTTGGTAGGTCTTCAGTCGAACACTGAAGCTTTCTTT. Full variable domain (rest looked up from reference TRBV5-1 and TRBJ1-1): KAGVTQTPRYLIKTRGQQVTLSCSPISGHRSVSWYQQTPGQGLQFLFEYFSETQRNKGNFPGRFSGRQFSNSRSEMNVSTLELGDSALYLCASSLVGLQSNTEAFFGQGTRLTVV.

This clonotype turned up a few times. The chain joins TRBV7-2 to TRBJ2-3, with TRBD2 matching over 8 bases. With 5 bases clipped from V and 4 bases from J, the junction kept 8 bases outside the gene matches. The CDR3 loop spans 15 amino acids. The germline gives CDR1 SGHTA, CDR2 FQGNSA. The CDR3 protein is CASSPQRGRADTQYF. The CDR3 DNA reads TGTGCCAGCAGCCCCCAGCGGGGGAGGGCAGATACGCAGTATTTT.

The rearrangement links TRBV6-2 or TRBV6-3 to TRBJ2-3; the D is unclear. This CDR3 comprises 13 residues. Trimming pared 6 bases from V and 4 bases from J, leaving 11 bases between. The V gene's germline CDR1 is MNHEY and CDR2 SVGEGT. CDR3 sequence (DNA): TGTGCCAGCAGACCGGCCAACCCAGATACGCAGTATTTT. Residues: CASRPANPDTQYF.

The V gene is TRBV20-1, the J gene TRBJ1-1; D call uncertain. Germline CDR1 is DFQATT and CDR2 is SNEGSKA (reference sequence). Trimming left V 7 bases short and J 3 bases short, with 15 bases between. The CDR3 consists of 13 residues. CDR3 region: CSGLGWADTEAFF. The CDR3 bases are TGCAGTGGTCTTGGGTGGGCCGACACTGAAGCTTTCTTT.

This clonotype was seen more than once but under ten times. The chain couples TRBV7-2 to TRBJ2-3; 8 bases agree with TRBD1. The V gene's germline CDR1 is SGHTA and CDR2 FQGNSA. The trim removed 6 bases at V and 4 bases at J, leaving 12 bases unmatched. The CDR3 covers 16 residues. DNA of the CDR3: TGTGCCAGCAGGGCTACAGGGGGGTTTGGCGCAGATACGCAGTATTTT. This encodes CASRATGGFGADTQYF.

The V and J genes are TRBV3-1 and TRBJ2-3; D remains unclear. The V gene's germline CDR1 is LGHDT and CDR2 YNNKEL (reference sequence). The CDR3 loop spans 14 amino acids. V was pared by 4 bases and J by 4 bases, with 12 bases between. The CDR3 here is CASSRGPEADTQYF. DNA for the CDR3: TGTGCCAGCAGCCGCGGACCAGAAGCAGATACGCAGTATTTT.